This T cell receptor beta chain was sequenced in a study of shared clonotypes between healthy human individuals. Turning to the study itself: Each donor's CD8 memory used one plate, CD8 naive two, each CD4 subset three.

How the authors handled the data: ImmunoSEQ yielded junction-only sequences lacking quality scores, so filtering differed. Generated by immunoSEQ multiplex PCR, the TCRdb table keeps only in-frame clones and is missing some. V and J calls and clone size are given by that table; D and trimming were obtained from the DNA. The data show roughly 1,500,000 clones, approximately 98.5% seen once. The germline gives CDR1 SSHAT, CDR2 FNYEAQ (reference sequence). The CDR3 loop spans 15 amino acids. Of note for this clone: Its antigen is not identified. The junction departs from germline at one end; a sequencing error may be responsible.

Findings of the study overall: For naive CD4 cells, approximately 4.8% of clonotypes were shared across a few donors.

The rearrangement uses TRBV7-7 and TRBJ2-1, with D possibly being TRBD1 (5 bases). The origin of this receptor is a man aged 30-40 years in good health. Material for sequencing was naive CD4+ T cells sorted from blood. Subset here: CD45RA+ positively selected. The CDR3, as DNA: TGTGCTAGCAGCTATCGGACAACTAATTACAATGAGCAGTTCTTC. This gives the protein CASSYRTTNYNEQFF.